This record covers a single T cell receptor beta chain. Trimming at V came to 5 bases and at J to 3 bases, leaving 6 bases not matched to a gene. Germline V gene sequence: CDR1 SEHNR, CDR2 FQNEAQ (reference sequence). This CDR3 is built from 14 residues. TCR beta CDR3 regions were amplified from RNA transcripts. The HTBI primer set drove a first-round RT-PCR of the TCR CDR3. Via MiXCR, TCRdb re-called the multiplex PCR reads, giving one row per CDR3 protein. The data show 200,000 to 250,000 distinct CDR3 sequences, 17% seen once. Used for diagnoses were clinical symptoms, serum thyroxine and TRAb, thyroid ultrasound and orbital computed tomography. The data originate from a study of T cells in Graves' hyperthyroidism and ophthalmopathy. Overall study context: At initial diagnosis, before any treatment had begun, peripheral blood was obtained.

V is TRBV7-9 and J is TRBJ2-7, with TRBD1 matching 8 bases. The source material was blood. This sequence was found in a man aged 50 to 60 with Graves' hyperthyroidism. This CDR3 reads CASSARTGYYEQYF. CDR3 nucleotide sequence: TGTGCCAGCAGCGCAAGGACAGGGTACTACGAGCAGTACTTC.